This TCR beta chain was recovered during a study of beta chain features in type 1 diabetes. Study overall: Regarding age, gender and cell yields, patients proved similar to healthy donors.

As regards this clone: The antigen is undetermined.

CD45RO/CCR7/CD25/CD127/CD95/CD27 sorting isolated CD4+ naive, central memory, regulatory and stem cell-like memory cells. Germline V gives CDR1 SGHRS, CDR2 YFSETQ. The length of the CDR3 is 15 residues. Trimming left V 0 bases short and J 0 bases short, with 10 bases between. Study-level findings and limits: Here, the possible influence of HLA type (on TCRB rearrangement) remained unresolved. Moderately but significantly shorter TCRB CDR3s were found in Type 1 diabetes patients in all four CD4+ subsets.

Expressed TCRB transcripts got sequenced, as all isolated RNA was reverse transcribed. The table came from immunoSEQ multiplex PCR; TCRdb's copy has only in-frame clones and leaves some out. Of 240,000 or so clones in the sample, roughly 14% are singletons; the top ten hold about 0.018%. The material sequenced was naive CD4+ T cells from blood. The rearrangement links TRBV5-1 to TRBJ2-7; D not certain. The receptor was derived from a man aged 25-45 years with type 1 diabetes. The CDR3 protein is CASSLAGGTSYEQYF. CDR3 nucleotide sequence: TGCGCCAGCAGCTTGGCCGGCGGCACCTCCTACGAGCAGTACTTC.